Sequencing of this T cell receptor (beta chain) was carried out in a study of blood T cell repertoires in COVID-19. Study in general: The cDNA or gDNA used as material had been derived from T cells, B-cell-depleted T cells, or PBMCs.

There are 14 residues in the CDR3. Germline V lookup: CDR1 WSHSY, CDR2 SAAADI. Trimming pared 10 bases from V and 4 bases from J, leaving 17 bases between. As handled by the study authors: Estimation of nucleated cell counts relied on the amplification of reference gene primers. Generated by immunoSEQ multiplex PCR, the TCRdb table keeps only in-frame clones and is missing some. The DNA was the basis for D and trimming; V, J and clone size are from that table. This table holds 200,000 to 250,000 clones, about 78% found once. This sequence originates from an older woman with acute or convalescent COVID-19. The sample comprised peripheral blood. V gene TRBV10-2 combines with J gene TRBJ1-5; D is undetermined. The CDR3: CATAPGRINQPQHF. The CDR3 DNA is TGCGCCACCGCGCCCGGGAGAATTAATCAGCCCCAGCATTTT.